These T cell receptor beta chains were read from a single sample in a study of control samples from healthy donors and cancer patients. TCRdb's table, derived via immunoSEQ multiplex PCR, lists solely in-frame clones and lacks some. The sample includes about 75,000 clones, roughly 80% of them seen just once. Input material: blood. These receptors all come from a man over 45 in good health. The CDR3 runs from the conserved cysteine through the conserved F or W. A D gene is named only where the DNA matches it firmly. Size tells how often a clone was seen (once, few, many) or the class of an expanded clone, and some rows leave it out.

d_call,clone_size,j_call,v_call,cdr3_nt,cdr3_aa
TRBD1,once,TRBJ2-1,TRBV11-2,TGTGCCAGCAGCCTCTTACCGGGACAGGGCCCCAGCTCCTACAATGAGCAGTTCTTC,CASSLLPGQGPSSYNEQFF
.,.,TRBJ2-2,TRBV5-1,TGCGCCAGCAGCTTGAGTGGGAGCTTGAGCACCGGGGAGCTGTTTTTT,CASSLSGSLSTGELFF
.,once,TRBJ2-1,TRBV14,TGTGCCAGCAGCCACCCGTACAATTTCTACAATGAGCAGTTCTTC,CASSHPYNFYNEQFF
TRBD2,.,TRBJ2-7,TRBV18,TGTGCCAGCTCACCAAATGGGGCGGGAGACCAGGTCGAGCAGTACTTC,CASSPNGAGDQVEQYF
.,.,TRBJ1-6,TRBV30,TGTGCCTGGACCAAGGCGACGGTGGATAGGTATTCACCCCTCCACTTT,CAWTKATVDRYSPLHF
TRBD1,.,TRBJ1-5,TRBV6-1,TGTGCCAGCAGTGAAGAGATCAAGGGACAGTTGTACTATAGCAATCAGCCCCAGCATTTT,CASSEEIKGQLYYSNQPQHF
.,.,TRBJ2-7,TRBV7-9,TGTGCCAGCAGCTTACATAGTATAAGGGAGCAGTACTTC,CASSLHSIREQYF
.,.,TRBJ2-1,TRBV2,TGTGCCAGCAGACACGACAGACAGATCCACCTATACAATGAGCAGTTCTTC,CASRHDRQIHLYNEQFF
TRBD2,.,TRBJ2-7,TRBV4-3,TGCGCCAGCAGCCAAAGGCGGGAGGGTAACTACGAGCAGTACTTC,CASSQRREGNYEQYF
.,.,TRBJ2-1,TRBV9,TGTGCCAGCAGCCCCCACGTGGCAGGGCGCAATGAGCAGTTCTTC,CASSPHVAGRNEQFF
.,once,TRBJ2-6,TRBV28,TGTGCCAGCAGTCCTAACTTAGGCGGGGCCAACGTCCTGACTTTC,CASSPNLGGANVLTF
.,.,TRBJ2-1,TRBV19,TGTGCCAGTAGTATAGTCCTCGCGACCCCGGGAAATGAGCAGTTCTTC,CASSIVLATPGNEQFF
.,.,TRBJ1-6,TRBV10-3,TGTGCCATCAGTGGCTCGAGCTCCTATAATTCACCCCTCCACTTT,CAISGSSSYNSPLHF
.,.,TRBJ2-7,TRBV6-1,TGTGCCAGCAGTGAAGTAGAGGTCGGCGAGCAGTACTTC,CASSEVEVGEQYF
TRBD1,.,TRBJ1-5,TRBV7-7,TGTGCCAGCAGTCGACAGGGTAAACCAGGACCTACTACACCTAGCAATCAGCCCCAGCATTTT,CASSRQGKPGPTTPSNQPQHF
.,.,TRBJ1-4,TRBV5-1,TGCGCCAGCAGCTTGGAAGGGTCCCCAGGTAAACTGTTTTTT,CASSLEGSPGKLFF
TRBD2,.,TRBJ2-3,TRBV5-1,TGCGCCAGCAGCCTCCCTAGCGGGAGAATGGAAGATACGCAGTATTTT,CASSLPSGRMEDTQYF
TRBD1,.,TRBJ2-5,TRBV2,TGTGCCAGCAGTGAAAGGGGGCGCCTGACGGAGACCCAGTACTTC,CASSERGRLTETQYF
.,.,TRBJ2-3,TRBV4-1,TGCGCCAGCAGCCCCGGGTCGTGGGAAGATACGCAGTATTTT,CASSPGSWEDTQYF
.,.,TRBJ2-2,TRBV24-1,TGTGCCACCAGAGGGGTTACCGGGGAGCTGTTTTTT,CATRGVTGELFF
.,.,TRBJ2-7,TRBV21-1,TGTGCCAGCAGCCTCGGGGGGGGCTGTTACGAGCAGTACTTC,CASSLGGGCYEQYF
.,few,TRBJ2-7,TRBV9,TGTGCCAGCAGCGTAGGGGGGCCGAGCGGTAGGACCTACGAGCAGTACTTC,CASSVGGPSGRTYEQYF
.,.,TRBJ1-2,TRBV5-6,TGTGCCAGCAGGGGAGAGGCGGACCCTAACTATGGCTACACCTTC,CASRGEADPNYGYTF
.,.,TRBJ2-5,TRBV28,TGTGCCAGCAGTTTGATCTACGGGGCCCAGTACTTC,CASSLIYGAQYF
TRBD1,.,TRBJ1-3,TRBV7-2,TGTGCCAGCAGCTCCGACAGGGTTGGAAACACCATATATTTT,CASSSDRVGNTIYF
TRBD1,.,TRBJ2-1,TRBV15,TGTGCCACCAGCCGCCCGGGACAGAGGGGCAATGAGCAGTTCTTC,CATSRPGQRGNEQFF
.,.,TRBJ2-7,TRBV4-1,TGCGCCAGCAGCCAAGGTCTGCGGAACTACGAGCAGTACTTC,CASSQGLRNYEQYF
.,.,TRBJ1-1,TRBV27,TGTGCCAGCAGTTTCCTTGGGTCCCCCGCTGAAGCTTTCTTT,CASSFLGSPAEAFF
TRBD1,.,TRBJ1-2,TRBV24-1,TGTGCCACCAGCGACAGGGGCGGCTATGGCTACACCTTC,CATSDRGGYGYTF
.,.,TRBJ2-1,TRBV28,TGTGCCAGCAGTTTAGGCAGGGGTTTATCCTACAATGAGCAGTTCTTC,CASSLGRGLSYNEQFF
TRBD2,.,TRBJ2-1,TRBV28,TGTGCCAGCAGCGGACTAGCCTCGAGCTCCTACAATGAGCAGTTCTTC,CASSGLASSSYNEQFF
TRBD2,.,TRBJ2-1,TRBV2,TGTGCCAGCAGGGCTAGCGGACCCTACAATGAGCAGTTCTTC,CASRASGPYNEQFF
TRBD2,.,TRBJ2-2,TRBV6-5,TGTGCCAGCAGCGGACTAGCGGGAGAGGCCGGGGAGCTGTTTTTT,CASSGLAGEAGELFF
.,.,TRBJ2-1,TRBV9,TGTGCCAGCAGCCCCCCTCCCCCCGGCAATGAGCAGTTCTTC,CASSPPPPGNEQFF
.,few,TRBJ2-7,TRBV11-3,TGTGCCAGCAGCTTAGGCCCCCTAGGAGGGGAGCAGTACTTC,CASSLGPLGGEQYF
TRBD2,.,TRBJ2-3,TRBV19,TGTGCCAGTACCTCAGCGGGGGGCACAGATACGCAGTATTTT,CASTSAGGTDTQYF
.,.,TRBJ1-1,TRBV24-1,TGTGCCACCAGAGCGAGGTCGGCGGCCACTGAAGCTTTCTTT,CATRARSAATEAFF
.,.,TRBJ2-1,TRBV19,TGTGCCAGTAGCCAACTCCGGGACATTGCCAATGAGCAGTTCTTC,CASSQLRDIANEQFF
.,.,TRBJ2-4,TRBV24-1,TGTGCCACCAGTGATTCGTTCCCAGGGGATCTAGCCAAAAACATTCAGTACTTC,CATSDSFPGDLAKNIQYF
.,.,TRBJ1-2,TRBV4-2,TGTGCCAGCAGCCAAGACCCTTCGACAGGCTATGGCTACACCTTC,CASSQDPSTGYGYTF
.,.,TRBJ2-2,TRBV7-2,TGTGCCAGCAGCGCCGCAACTAGGTTCACCGGGGAGCTGTTTTTT,CASSAATRFTGELFF
TRBD1,.,TRBJ2-2,TRBV18,TGTGCCAGCTCAGGGACAGTCGGCCCCGGGGAGCTGTTTTTT,CASSGTVGPGELFF
.,.,TRBJ1-6,TRBV12-3/TRBV12-4,TGTGCCAGCAGTTTAAGAGTTTCACCCCTCCACTTT,CASSLRVSPLHF